These 29 T cell receptor beta chains were sequenced from one sample in a study of T cells after yellow fever vaccination. TCRdb reanalysed the 5' RACE reads using MiXCR and keeps one entry per CDR3 protein. Here the sample spans fewer than 400,000 distinct CDR3 sequences, about 10% being singletons. The source was CD4+ T cells sorted from PBMCs, collected 45 days after the yellow fever booster vaccination. These receptors were taken from a man aged 18-30 years who received the YFV17D yellow fever vaccine.

This chain uses TRBV12-3 or TRBV12-4 with TRBJ1-1; no firm D call. Trimming took 5 bases from V and 8 from J, leaving 9 bases between them. This CDR3 region has 11 residues. CDR3 DNA: TGTGCCAGCAGTGAGGTTGGCGAAGCTTTCTTT. Translated: CASSEVGEAFF.

This clonotype was picked up a small number of times. The gene calls are TRBV9 and TRBJ2-7, with D possibly TRBD1 on 6 matching bases. V lost 0 bases to trimming and J lost 5 bases, with 9 bases between them. This CDR3 has 13 amino acids. Germline values: CDR1 SGDLS, CDR2 YYNGEE. For the CDR3, the DNA is TGTGCCAGCAGCGTAGGGGGGCCCCACGAGCAGTACTTC. Its translation: CASSVGGPHEQYF.

This clonotype was picked up a small number of times. This rearrangement joins TRBV5-5 to TRBJ2-7; weak D call: TRBD2 (5 bases). The CDR3 has 14 residues. Per the germline V gene, CDR1 is SGHKS and CDR2 is YYEKEE (reference sequence). The V end lost 2 bases, the J end lost 4 bases, and 13 bases lay between the germline ends. CDR3 sequence (DNA): TGTGCCAGCAGCTTTGGGTTGGGAGAATACGAGCAGTACGTC. Its protein product is CASSFGLGEYEQYV.

The table lists this clonotype with a few counts. The chain uses TRBV6-2 or TRBV6-3 and TRBJ1-1; D gene unclear. The CDR3 is 13 residues long. The V gene's germline CDR1 is MNHEY and CDR2 SVGEGT. The V and J ends lost 8 bases and 2 bases respectively, with 12 bases between them. CDR3 amino acids: CASGEGINTEAFF. DNA of the CDR3: TGTGCCAGCGGAGAGGGAATTAACACTGAAGCTTTCTTT.

This clonotype was seen a handful of times. The gene calls are TRBV25-1 and TRBJ1-2; no firm D call. Looked up from germline, CDR1 is MGHDK and CDR2 is SYGVNS. The germline V and J ends were trimmed by 2 bases and 4 bases, with 8 bases remaining between them. The CDR3 consists of 13 residues. The CDR3 is CASSEGSFYGYTF. In DNA form, the CDR3 reads TGTGCCAGCAGTGAAGGCAGCTTCTATGGCTACACCTTC.

V usage is TRBV28 and J usage is TRBJ2-4; D is ambiguous. In germline, CDR1 is MDHEN, CDR2 SYDVKM. The CDR3 has 11 residues. Trimming stripped 8 bases from V and 9 bases from J, with 11 bases between. CDR3 nucleotide sequence: TGTGCCAGCGGCCCGTGGGGCATTCAGTACTTC. This sequence encodes CASGPWGIQYF.

This clonotype was detected ten times or more. The genes are TRBV5-1 and TRBJ2-3, with 12 bases matching TRBD2. The CDR3 contains 15 residues. V lost 2 bases, J lost 8 bases, and 6 bases stayed unmatched. The V gene's germline CDR1 is SGHRS and CDR2 YFSETQ. The CDR3 DNA reads as TGCGCCAGCAGCTTCGCTAGCGGGGGGGCCGGTACGCAGTATTTT. Translation: CASSFASGGAGTQYF.

V and J are TRBV2 and TRBJ1-2; D gene uncertain. V lost 4 bases, J lost 2 bases, and 8 bases lay in between. Germline-derived CDR1 and CDR2 are SNHLY and FYNNEI. The CDR3 sequence is 13 residues long. CDR3 protein: CASSAYGNYGYTF. The CDR3 coding sequence is TGTGCCAGCAGTGCTTACGGGAACTATGGCTACACCTTC.

The table lists this clonotype with many counts. The chain combines TRBV12-3 or TRBV12-4 with TRBJ2-5; D gene uncertain. The CDR3 covers 13 residues. The V gene lost 7 bases and the J gene lost 4 bases, with 13 bases spanning the gap. CDR3 region: CASTPSWSETQYF. Here the CDR3 DNA reads TGTGCCAGCACCCCCAGTTGGTCAGAGACCCAGTACTTC.

A few counts support this clonotype. The chain carries TRBV27 and TRBJ1-6, with a weak D call TRBD1 (5 bases). CDR1 and CDR2 (germline): MNHEY, SMNVEV (reference sequence). Trimming pared 0 bases from V and 16 bases from J, leaving 25 bases between. CDR3 length equals 17 residues. CDR3: CASSLSGGNRGVPFLHF. The DNA of the CDR3 is TGTGCCAGCAGTTTATCGGGGGGAAACCGGGGGGTGCCCTTTCTCCACTTT.

With respect to this clonotype: This clone may be a read error of a much larger clone one base away. The J gene is TRBJ2-5, the V gene TRBV2; D uncertain. Germline-derived CDR1 and CDR2 are SNHLY and FYNNEI. The CDR3 sequence is 10 residues long. Between the trimmed V and J ends, which lost 6 bases and 4 bases, there was a span of 3 bases. The CDR3 region is CASRIETQYF. CDR3 DNA sequence: TGTGCCAGCAGGATAGAGACCCAGTACTTC.

The chain couples TRBV4-2 to TRBJ2-3; 10 bases are a match to TRBD2. This CDR3 has 15 amino acids. The germline gives CDR1 LGHNA, CDR2 YNFKEQ. V lost 7 bases and J lost 1; bases outside the gene matches: 5. DNA for the CDR3: TGTGCCAGCAACTATGGACTAGCGGGCACAGATACGCAGTATTTT. Translation gives CASNYGLAGTDTQYF.

This clonotype occurred a few times. The chain is built from TRBV19 and TRBJ1-5; 9 nucleotides match TRBD1. Germline V CDR1 and CDR2: LNHDA, SQIVND (reference sequence). V lost 6 bases and J lost 4; bases outside the gene matches: 10. The length of the CDR3 is 16 residues. The CDR3 nucleotides are TGTGCCAGTAGGAAGATGCGGACAGGGGATAATCAGCCCCAGCATTTT. Protein product: CASRKMRTGDNQPQHF.

This clonotype was seen a few times. CDR3 region: CASSAEGVATEAFF. The CDR3 nucleotides are TGTGCCAGCAGTGCCGAGGGGGTTGCCACTGAAGCTTTCTTT. The rearrangement links TRBV6-4 to TRBJ1-1; a possible D gene is TRBD1 (6 bases). V lost 4 bases, J lost 4 bases, and 13 bases lay in between. The CDR3 loop spans 14 amino acids. CDR1 MRHNA and CDR2 SNTAGT come from the germline V gene.

This clonotype has just a few counts. The chain recombines TRBV5-1 with TRBJ1-3, with a weak D call TRBD1 (6 bases). From germline, CDR1 is SGHRS and CDR2 YFSETQ. CDR3 length: 17 amino acids. V lost 4 bases, J lost 0 bases, and 17 bases lay in between. The chain's CDR3 is CASSAGGAGASGNTIYF. In nucleotides, the CDR3 is TGCGCCAGCAGCGCGGGGGGGGCAGGAGCCTCTGGAAACACCATATATTTT.

Written as DNA, the CDR3 is TGTGCCAGCAGTCGGGACGGTGCGAATTCACCCCTCCACTTT. It codes for CASSRDGANSPLHF. This chain uses TRBV6-2 or TRBV6-3 with TRBJ1-6; the D gene is possibly TRBD1 (5 bases). The CDR3 is 14 amino acids. Germline CDR1 reads MNHEY; CDR2 reads SVGEGT. V lost 5 bases, J lost 7 bases, and 12 bases lay in between.

In its sample, this clonotype was seen a few times. J is TRBJ1-6 and V is TRBV7-2; tentative D call: TRBD1 (6 bases). Per germline, CDR1 SGHTA and CDR2 FQGNSA. V was pared by 5 bases and J by 5 bases, with 13 bases between. The CDR3 length is 15 residues. The chain's CDR3 is CASSQQGHNNSPLHF. The CDR3 DNA is TGTGCCAGCAGCCAGCAGGGACATAATAATTCACCCCTCCACTTT.

This clonotype was found a few times. This chain joins TRBV10-3 and TRBJ1-2; 7 bases align to TRBD1. The CDR3 runs 13 residues. Germline values: CDR1 ENHRY, CDR2 SYGVKD. V trimming: 9 bases; J trimming: 5 bases; junction bases outside the gene matches: 9. The CDR3 here is CAMTNAGGYGYTF. The CDR3 region has the DNA TGTGCCATGACAAACGCAGGGGGATATGGCTACACCTTC.

This clonotype showed up just a few times. V and J are TRBV5-6 and TRBJ1-3, with D uncertain. Germline V gene data show CDR1 as SGHDT and CDR2 as YYEEEE. The V end was cut by 2 bases, the J end by 2 bases, with 5 bases between. This CDR3 contains 13 residues. The DNA for the CDR3 is TGTGCCAGCAGCTTAACAGCTGGAAACACCATATATTTT. Residues: CASSLTAGNTIYF.

The chain combines TRBV7-2 with TRBJ2-5; 8 bases are shared with TRBD2. CDR1 is SGHTA and CDR2 is FQGNSA in the germline V gene. The CDR3 consists of 16 residues. The V and J ends lost 5 bases and 1 base, in that order; junction bases with no gene match: 9. The DNA for the CDR3 is TGTGCCAGCAGCACCCCTCCGGGGGGGATCCAAGAGACCCAGTACTTC. It codes for CASSTPPGGIQETQYF.

This chain uses TRBV12-3 or TRBV12-4 with TRBJ1-5; D unclear. The V gene lost 8 bases and the J gene lost 0 bases, with 8 bases spanning the gap. CDR3 length: 13 residues. CDR3 sequence: CASGRGSNQPQHF. In DNA form, the CDR3 reads TGTGCCAGCGGCCGGGGTAGCAATCAGCCCCAGCATTTT.

This clonotype was counted ten times or more. The chain is built from TRBV12-3 or TRBV12-4 and TRBJ2-7; 7 bases line up with TRBD1. V gave up 6 bases and J gave up 2 bases; unmatched junction bases: 7. The CDR3 length is 14 residues. The CDR3 coding sequence is TGTGCCAGCAGACCCGGGACAGCGACCTACGAGCAGTACTTC. Translating it yields CASRPGTATYEQYF.

This clonotype was seen a few times. This chain's CDR3 is CASSSDVNQPQHF. CDR3 DNA sequence: TGTGCCAGCAGCTCGGACGTCAATCAGCCCCAGCATTTT. V and J are TRBV7-2 and TRBJ1-5; D uncertain. Trimming took 4 bases from V and 3 from J, leaving 7 bases between them. The CDR3 consists of 13 residues. Germline CDR1 and CDR2: SGHTA and FQGNSA.

In this sample, this clonotype turned up a few times. The chain couples TRBV9 to TRBJ1-3, with 8 bases that match TRBD1. Germline V gene data show CDR1 as SGDLS and CDR2 as YYNGEE. Trimming removed 4 bases from V and 0 bases from J; junction bases left unmatched: 6. The CDR3 runs to 16 residues. The CDR3 DNA reads as TGTGCCAGCAGCAGGGGGACAGGCAACTCTGGAAACACCATATATTTT. Protein sequence: CASSRGTGNSGNTIYF. The complete variable domain, with remaining parts taken from reference TRBV9 and TRBJ1-3, reads DSGVTQTPKHLITATGQRVTLRCSPRSGDLSVYWYQQSLDQGLQFLIQYYNGEERAKGNILERFSAQQFPDLHSELNLSSLELGDSALYFCASSRGTGNSGNTIYFGEGSWLTVV.

V usage is TRBV7-9 and J usage is TRBJ2-1; either TRBD1 or TRBD2 may supply D (6 bases each). The CDR3 has 16 amino acids. Germline assignment: CDR1 SEHNR and CDR2 FQNEAQ (reference sequence). V lost 7 bases and J lost 7, with 23 bases in between. CDR3 sequence: CASTARGGGIRNEQFF. CDR3 nucleotides: TGTGCCAGCACCGCTCGAGGAGGGGGGATTAGAAATGAGCAGTTCTTC.

The chain links TRBV3-1 to TRBJ2-7; D possibly corresponds to TRBD2 (6 bases). The germline V gene encodes CDR1 LGHDT and CDR2 YNNKEL (reference sequence). This CDR3 has 13 residues. Trimming removed 5 bases from V and 2 bases from J, with 10 bases in between. CDR3 nucleotide sequence: TGTGCCAGCAGCACGGGGGACCCCTACGAGCAGTACTTC. This sequence encodes CASSTGDPYEQYF.

To note about this clonotype: A read error is possible here, since a much larger clone lies one base away. The chain recombines TRBV30 with TRBJ1-5; D may be TRBD1 (5 bases). CDR3 length: 13 amino acids. Trimming cost V 0 bases and J 2 bases, with 5 bases left between them. Germline V gene lookup returns CDR1 GTSNPN and CDR2 SVGIG (reference sequence). The CDR3 reads CAWSVQGNQPQHF. CDR3 nucleotide sequence: TGTGCCTGGAGTGTACAGGGCAATCAGCCCCAGCATTTT.

This clonotype has more than one count but fewer than ten. The gene calls are TRBV3-1 and TRBJ2-3, with 9 positions matching TRBD1. This CDR3 is built from 15 residues. V shed 4 bases, J shed 4 bases, and the junction held 6 bases outside the gene matches. Germline values: CDR1 LGHDT, CDR2 YNNKEL (reference sequence). The CDR3 is CASSPGQGTPDTQYF. For the CDR3, the DNA is TGTGCCAGCAGCCCTGGACAGGGGACACCAGATACGCAGTATTTT.

The rearrangement links TRBV11-2 to TRBJ2-3; possibly TRBD2 for D (5 bases). This CDR3 has 15 amino acids. CDR1 is SGHAT and CDR2 is FQNNGV in the germline V gene. Trimming cost V 8 bases and J 2 bases, with 17 bases left between them. For the CDR3, the DNA is TGTGCCAGCGCTCCGTACGGCGGGCTCACAGATACGCAGTATTTT. Its protein product is CASAPYGGLTDTQYF.